The 25 T cell receptor beta chains listed next were all sequenced from one sample in a study of CXCR3-negative and CXCR3-positive naive CD8 T cells. Broader study findings: CXCR3-positive naive cells had TRB CDR3s that were more hydrophobic than CXCR3-negative naive cells had.

These receptors' antigens are unknown. The study made its TRB cDNA libraries by 5' RACE, adding UMI labels. TCRdb re-called the 5' RACE reads and catalogs CDR3 proteins one per entry, DNA excluded. Its clone listing holds 150,000 or so distinct CDR3 sequences. The source material was naive CXCR3+ CD8+ T cells from blood. The subset: CD45RO-CCR7+CD27+CD95- naive CD8+ T cells expressing CXCR3 (TNR3+). All receptors come from a human donor in good health. Some clones in this sample may be carry-over from other donors' samples.

The V call is TRBV5-1, the J call TRBJ2-1. CDR3 length equals 12 residues. CDR1 is SGHRS and CDR2 is YFSETQ in the germline V gene. CDR3 sequence: CASSLLGYEQFF.

The rearrangement links TRBV7-9 to TRBJ2-7; absent DNA, TCRdb's TRBD1 call cannot be checked. Germline V gene lookup returns CDR1 SEHNR and CDR2 FQNEAQ (reference sequence). CDR3 length equals 16 residues. The chain's CDR3 is CASSRGPGTGVLEQYF.

The chain combines TRBV12-3 or TRBV12-4 with TRBJ2-1; without DNA, the TCRdb call of TRBD1 cannot be checked. This CDR3 has 15 residues. The CDR3 here is CASRARGAADNEQFF.

The genes are TRBV6-6 and TRBJ1-5; with no DNA, the TCRdb D assignment of TRBD1 cannot be verified. Germline V lookup: CDR1 MNHNY, CDR2 SVGAGI (reference sequence). The CDR3 covers 13 residues. CDR3 region: CASTGQVNQPQHF.

The gene calls are TRBV9 and TRBJ2-1; TCRdb names TRBD1, which stays unverified in the absence of DNA. Germline-derived CDR1 and CDR2 are SGDLS and YYNGEE. The CDR3 is 16 amino acids. CDR3 protein: CASSQPGPRFDNEQFF.

V gene TRBV5-1 combines with J gene TRBJ2-7; TCRdb returns TRBD1, unconfirmable since there is no DNA. The V gene's germline CDR1 is SGHRS and CDR2 YFSETQ. The CDR3 consists of 21 residues. CDR3 protein: CASSLGLPIGTGPGGVYEQYF. Looking up the rest from reference TRBV5-1 and TRBJ2-7 gives the full variable domain: KAGVTQTPRYLIKTRGQQVTLSCSPISGHRSVSWYQQTPGQGLQFLFEYFSETQRNKGNFPGRFSGRQFSNSRSEMNVSTLELGDSALYLCASSLGLPIGTGPGGVYEQYFGPGTRLTVT.

V usage is TRBV12-3 or TRBV12-4 and J usage is TRBJ2-7; TCRdb outputs TRBD1, but without DNA this stays unchecked. The CDR3 has 14 amino acids. The CDR3 here is CASSNHTQGSEQYF.

The chain combines TRBV5-1 with TRBJ2-7. The CDR3 loop spans 15 amino acids. Germline V gene lookup returns CDR1 SGHRS and CDR2 YFSETQ. The CDR3 loop is CASSLDSRGPYEQYF.

V gene TRBV7-2 combines with J gene TRBJ2-7; no DNA is available, so the TRBD2 call from TCRdb remains unchecked. This CDR3 contains 13 residues. CDR1 is SGHTA and CDR2 is FQGNSA in the germline V gene. CDR3 protein: CASSPGLPPEQYF. Full variable domain (missing parts from reference TRBV7-2 and TRBJ2-7): GAGVSQSPSNKVTEKGKDVELRCDPISGHTALYWYRQSLGQGLEFLIYFQGNSAPDKSGLPSDRFSAERTGGSVSTLTIQRTQQEDSAVYLCASSPGLPPEQYFGPGTRLTVT.

The chain carries TRBV7-9 and TRBJ2-7; TCRdb designates TRBD1, a call that cannot be tested without DNA. Germline CDR1 is SEHNR and CDR2 is FQNEAQ (reference sequence). This CDR3 has 14 residues. CDR3: CASSDGQGAYEQYF.

The chain links TRBV12-3 or TRBV12-4 to TRBJ1-2; TCRdb designates TRBD1, a call that cannot be tested without DNA. The CDR3 covers 13 residues. CDR3 residues: CASSSNPGYGYTF.

This chain uses TRBV11-2 with TRBJ2-7; with no DNA, the TCRdb D assignment of TRBD1 cannot be verified. Germline values: CDR1 SGHAT, CDR2 FQNNGV. The CDR3 loop spans 12 amino acids. The CDR3 is CASSWGADEQYF.

The V and J genes are TRBV5-4 and TRBJ1-1; without DNA, the TCRdb call of TRBD1 cannot be checked. The V gene's germline CDR1 is SGHNT and CDR2 YYREEE (reference sequence). The CDR3 length is 15 residues. The CDR3 sequence is CASSLGTEGNTEAFF.

This chain links TRBV27 with TRBJ2-1. Germline V gives CDR1 MNHEY, CDR2 SMNVEV (reference sequence). CDR3 length: 12 amino acids. The CDR3 here is CASTDSYNEQFF.

V and J are TRBV20-1 and TRBJ2-4; the D call from TCRdb, TRBD2, cannot be confirmed without DNA. Per the germline V gene, CDR1 is DFQATT and CDR2 is SNEGSKA (reference sequence). The CDR3 has 16 residues. The CDR3 loop reads CSARDWGDESLGIQYF.

CDR3 sequence reads: CASSLFSSYGYTF. The V gene is TRBV11-2, the J gene TRBJ1-2. Per germline, CDR1 SGHAT and CDR2 FQNNGV. This CDR3 contains 13 residues.

The CDR3: CASSLTFGTGGTSNQPQHF. This chain joins TRBV4-1 and TRBJ1-5; the D call from TCRdb, TRBD1, cannot be confirmed without DNA. In germline, CDR1 is MGHRA, CDR2 YSYEKL. This CDR3 is built from 19 residues.

The chain combines TRBV7-2 with TRBJ1-6; the TRBD1 assignment by TCRdb is unverifiable without DNA. The CDR3 is 16 amino acids. Germline V CDR1 and CDR2: SGHTA, FQGNSA. Here the CDR3 reads CASSLEPGQGYSPLHF. Full variable domain (outside the CDR3, taken from reference TRBV7-2 and TRBJ1-6): GAGVSQSPSNKVTEKGKDVELRCDPISGHTALYWYRQSLGQGLEFLIYFQGNSAPDKSGLPSDRFSAERTGGSVSTLTIQRTQQEDSAVYLCASSLEPGQGYSPLHFGNGTRLTVT.

J is TRBJ2-3 and V is TRBV29-1; there is no DNA to check the TCRdb D call of TRBD2. From germline, CDR1 is SQVTM and CDR2 ANQGSEA. The CDR3 contains 18 residues. The CDR3 here is CSVEDLLWTSDYTDTQYF.

The chain couples TRBV5-1 to TRBJ2-7. The germline V gene encodes CDR1 SGHRS and CDR2 YFSETQ. The CDR3 has 12 residues. CDR3 sequence: CASSFGLYEQYF.

This sequence joins TRBV2 and TRBJ2-7; TCRdb selects TRBD2, and the lack of DNA leaves this call unchecked. The germline CDR1 and CDR2 sequences are SNHLY and FYNNEI. The CDR3 runs 17 residues. The CDR3 protein is CASSEYGTSGPLYEQYF.

The chain couples TRBV29-1 to TRBJ2-1. In germline, CDR1 is SQVTM, CDR2 ANQGSEA. The CDR3 totals 11 residues. CDR3 in amino acids: CSVHEYNEQFF.

The chain uses TRBV12-3 or TRBV12-4 and TRBJ1-1. This CDR3 region has 14 residues. The CDR3 here is CASSFFIVNTEAFF.

The chain couples TRBV25-1 to TRBJ2-3. This CDR3 spans 15 amino acids. CDR1 is MGHDK and CDR2 is SYGVNS in the germline V gene. The CDR3 here is CASSESSRSTDTQYF.

This chain uses TRBV12-3 or TRBV12-4 with TRBJ2-5; the TRBD2 assignment by TCRdb is unverifiable without DNA. The CDR3 loop spans 15 amino acids. The CDR3 protein is CASSLTSGDKRDQYF.